These T cell receptor beta chains were read from a single sample in a study of blood T cell repertoires in COVID-19. Clones were read by immunoSEQ multiplex PCR, and TCRdb kept only the in-frame ones, dropping some. The table lists about 320,000 clones, just over 85% of them singletons. Sequenced input: PBMCs or T cells enriched from blood (not recorded which). The receptors stem from a woman younger than 30 who had recovered from COVID-19. CDR3s include the opening cysteine and the closing phenylalanine or tryptophan. The D gene is left open where the match is weak. A row's size may be missing; if present it is once, few, many or a size class.

NA,TRBV6-5,TRBJ1-2,NA,TGTGCCAGCAGTTACTTCACAGGGAGCTATGGCTACACCTTC,CASSYFTGSYGYTF
NA,TRBV3-1/TRBV3-2,TRBJ2-1,NA,TGTGCCAGCAGCCAAGATGGGGGGGGCCGGGAGCAGTTCTTC,CASSQDGGGREQFF
NA,TRBV9,TRBJ1-3,NA,TGTGCCAGCAGCCCTCCGGGACACTCCCGCTCTGGAAACACCATATATTTT,CASSPPGHSRSGNTIYF
once,TRBV7-6,TRBJ2-1,NA,TGTGCCAGCAGCCCCATCGGAGGGTTCAATGAGCAGTTCTTC,CASSPIGGFNEQFF
NA,TRBV11-2,TRBJ1-1,TRBD1,TGTGCCAGCAGGTCAGGGACAGTTGGAAACACTGAAGCTTTCTTT,CASRSGTVGNTEAFF
NA,TRBV19,TRBJ1-1,TRBD1,TGTGCCAGTAGTCGACAGGGGGCGAGCACTGAAGCTTTCTTT,CASSRQGASTEAFF
NA,TRBV2,TRBJ1-2,NA,TGTGCCAGCAGGTCAGACAGGCGCTATGGCTACACCTTC,CASRSDRRYGYTF
NA,TRBV18,TRBJ2-3,NA,TGTGCCAGCTCACCGTCAATAGGGGGAACAGATACGCAGTATTTT,CASSPSIGGTDTQYF
NA,TRBV21-1,TRBJ1-2,NA,TGTGCCAGCAGCAAAACTCGGGGGGGAGGCTACACCTTC,CASSKTRGGGYTF
once,TRBV18,TRBJ1-5,TRBD1,TGTGCCAGCTCACTCGACAGGGCGAATCAGCCCCAGCATTTT,CASSLDRANQPQHF